This T cell receptor beta chain was retrieved from a study of cytomegalovirus exposure and HLA in healthy donors. Findings of the study overall: In most subjects, TCR beta sequences reportedly gave accurate predictions of HLA-A and HLA-B alleles. More than 150 TCR beta chains were listed as cytomegalovirus-associated. A few chains tied to CMV proved CMV antigen-specific in vitro.

This CDR3 spans 16 amino acids. V gave up 6 bases and J gave up 5 bases, with 22 bases separating them. In germline, CDR1 is KGHSH, CDR2 LQKENI. With respect to this clone: Its specificity is unknown.

PCR primers comprised 60 Vbeta and 13 Jbeta primers. Profiled with immunoSEQ multiplex PCR; TCRdb holds only in-frame clones, not every one. This sample has 150,000 to 200,000 clones, with roughly 73% found just once. The chain recombines TRBV18 with TRBJ1-1; perhaps TRBD1 as D (6 bases). Material for sequencing was PBMCs. This receptor was taken from a man between 18 and 29 years old in good health and CMV-seropositive. The chain's CDR3 is CASSPSLVRGNTEAFF. Written as DNA, the CDR3 is TGTGCCAGCTCGCCAAGTTTAGTCAGGGGAAATACTGAAGCTTTCTTT.